This TCR beta chain was found in a study of human T cells and chemical hapten exposure. This clonotype was observed a handful of times. Its antigen remains unidentified. Trimming stripped 8 bases from V and 4 bases from J, with 14 bases between. Germline V gives CDR1 MRHNA, CDR2 SNTAGT. The CDR3 totals 14 residues. Overall study results and limits: Clustering by CDR3 similarity yielded significantly more large clusters from expanded TCRs than controls. The donor cohort had alopecia, so its immune response may not match that of healthy people.

Time point denoted: patch test 1, 2 weeks after DPC sensitization. Regarding treatment: therapeutic diphenylcyclopropenone sensitization with weekly scalp DPC. TCRdb re-called the RACE reads through MiXCR, storing one row per CDR3 protein. The table lists roughly 86,000 distinct CDR3 sequences, roughly a tenth of them singletons. This TCR was recovered from a man aged 40-50 years with alopecia areata. Some clones in this sample may be carry-over from other donors' samples. Sample: whole blood, taken in connection with sensitization to the hapten diphenylcyclopropenone (DPC). This chain joins TRBV6-4 and TRBJ2-2; no clear D gene. CDR3: CASSDTASTGELFF. The CDR3 DNA sequence: TGTGCCAGCTCCGACACGGCCTCCACCGGGGAGCTGTTTTTT.